The next 17 T cell receptor beta chains were all read from a single sample in a study of CD8 T cells in ankylosing spondylitis listed by TCRdb under 2017. Broad study findings and their caveats: Blood from ankylosing spondylitis patients appeared to be characterized by a TCR beta motif composed of roughly 8 highly homologous amino acid variants.

For these receptors, no antigen is known. Preparation of the library involved 5' RACE. Instrument used: Illumina HiSeq 2500. Starting from the raw public reads, TCRdb applied fastp trimming at Q25, assembled clones with MiXCR and retained in-frame beta chains. Under each unique CDR3 protein, matching rows form one entry showing the most common genes and DNA. The sample records 400,000 or so distinct CDR3 sequences, roughly 26% of which are singletons. The ten biggest clones cover 0.89% of the sample. Specimen: blood, either unsorted or a sorted T cell fraction (not recorded which). Every receptor here comes from a male donor with ankylosing spondylitis.

The chain recombines TRBV24-1 with TRBJ2-3; the D is unclear. The germline V gene has CDR1 KGHDR and CDR2 SFDVKD. Trimming pared 0 bases from V and 0 bases from J, leaving 9 bases between. This CDR3 contains 16 residues. CDR3 residues: CATSDLRSTSTDTQYF. The CDR3 DNA reads as TGTGCCACCAGTGATTTGCGGTCAACTAGCACAGATACGCAGTATTTT.

This clonotype has just a few counts. V gene TRBV20-1 combines with J gene TRBJ2-5, with no clear D. V was trimmed by 0 bases and J by 5 bases, leaving 13 bases between them. The CDR3 is 14 residues long. Germline V gene data show CDR1 as DFQATT and CDR2 as SNEGSKA (reference sequence). The CDR3 nucleotides are TGCAGTGCTAGAGATGGGCAACTTGGGGAGACCCAGTACTTC. Translated: CSARDGQLGETQYF.

The chain couples TRBV18 to TRBJ2-3, with D possibly being TRBD2 (5 bases). Trimming left V 3 bases short and J 5 bases short, with 12 bases between. Germline lookup yields CDR1 KGHSH and CDR2 LQKENI. CDR3 length equals 14 residues. The CDR3 bases are TGTGCCAGCTCACCGCGAGGGAACGGAGATACGCAGTATTTT. Translation: CASSPRGNGDTQYF.

This clonotype was seen only a few times. V usage is TRBV19 and J usage is TRBJ2-1, with 10 nucleotides matching TRBD2. CDR3 size: 16 residues. Germline V gene data show CDR1 as LNHDA and CDR2 as SQIVND (reference sequence). V dropped 7 bases and J dropped 3; count of bases not matched to a gene: 9. The DNA for the CDR3 is TGTGCCAGTACCAACCCCGCTAGCGGGAGCTACAATGAGCAGTTCTTC. Amino acids: CASTNPASGSYNEQFF.

The chain combines TRBV20-1 with TRBJ2-7; no firm D call. CDR3 length: 12 residues. V lost 7 bases to trimming and J lost 2 bases, with 12 bases between them. Germline values: CDR1 DFQATT, CDR2 SNEGSKA (reference sequence). The CDR3 sequence: CSVSRPTYEQYF. CDR3 bases: TGCAGTGTTTCTAGGCCCACCTACGAGCAGTACTTC.

The V call is TRBV20-1, the J call TRBJ2-5, with 10 bases lining up with TRBD2. Trimming cost V 6 bases and J 4 bases; bases outside gene matches: 14. The CDR3 covers 16 residues. CDR1 and CDR2 from the germline V gene are DFQATT and SNEGSKA (reference sequence). CDR3 region: CSAMGVAGGRRETQYF. The CDR3 coding sequence is TGCAGTGCCATGGGGGTAGCGGGAGGCAGGCGAGAGACCCAGTACTTC.

This clonotype has only a few counts. The chain recombines TRBV29-1 with TRBJ2-2; D might be TRBD1 (5 bases). Trimming stripped 3 bases from V and 1 base from J, with 6 bases between. This CDR3 region has 13 residues. Germline loops: CDR1 SQVTM, CDR2 ANQGSEA. The CDR3 DNA sequence: TGCAGCGTTGACAGGGAGAACACCGGGGAGCTGTTTTTT. This translates into CSVDRENTGELFF.

This clonotype was detected only a few times. The CDR3 region has the DNA TGTGCCAGCAGTTTATTGCGGACGGTGGGGGGGAAGACCCAGTACTTC. Its translation: CASSLLRTVGGKTQYF. V gene TRBV12-3 or TRBV12-4 combines with J gene TRBJ2-5; 7 positions agree with TRBD2. The CDR3 extends over 16 amino acids. Trimming took 2 bases from V and 6 from J; bases not matched to a gene: 12.

The genes are TRBV7-2 and TRBJ2-7; no reliable D call. V lost 1 base, J lost 4 bases, and 14 bases lay in between. Looked up from germline, CDR1 is SGHTA and CDR2 is FQGNSA. The CDR3 spans 15 residues. CDR3 nucleotides: TGTGCCAGCAGCTTAGAGGCCTGGGATAGGTACGAGCAGTACTTC. Its translation is CASSLEAWDRYEQYF.

This chain uses TRBV3-1 with TRBJ2-5; 9 nucleotides align to TRBD1. V shed 4 bases, J shed 1 base, and the junction held 1 base outside the gene matches. This CDR3 spans 14 amino acids. Germline-derived CDR1 and CDR2 are LGHDT and YNNKEL (reference sequence). The CDR3 loop is CASSRGQGQETQYF. In DNA form, the CDR3 reads TGTGCCAGCAGCCGGGGACAGGGCCAAGAGACCCAGTACTTC.

This clonotype occurred many times. In nucleotides, the CDR3 is TGCGCCAGCAGAGTACAGGAGTCAGATACGCAGTATTTT. This gives the protein CASRVQESDTQYF. This chain joins TRBV5-1 and TRBJ2-3, with D possibly TRBD1 on 5 matching bases. There are 13 residues in the CDR3. Trimming took off 5 bases at V and 4 bases at J, with 11 bases between the two ends. CDR1 SGHRS and CDR2 YFSETQ come from the germline V gene.

The CDR3 region has the DNA TGTGCCAGCAGCCCCCTGGGACCCAGGAGCTCCTACGAGCAGTACTTC. It yields the protein CASSPLGPRSSYEQYF. The chain combines TRBV5-6 with TRBJ2-7, with D tentatively TRBD1 or TRBD2 (5 bases each). Germline V lookup: CDR1 SGHDT, CDR2 YYEEEE. CDR3 size: 16 residues. Trimming removed 4 bases at V and 0 bases at J, with 17 bases between.

The chain joins TRBV25-1 to TRBJ2-2, with TRBD2 matching 8 bases. CDR1 and CDR2 (germline): MGHDK, SYGVNS. The V gene end was trimmed by 8 bases and the J gene end by 5 bases; junction bases not matched to a gene: 16. The CDR3 has 17 amino acids. DNA of the CDR3: TGTGCCAGCGGAGCCTTTAGCGGGACCACCGGGACCGGGGAGCTGTTTTTT. Residues: CASGAFSGTTGTGELFF.

This rearrangement joins TRBV4-1 to TRBJ1-5; D gene ambiguous. CDR3 length: 13 amino acids. Germline V CDR1 and CDR2: MGHRA, YSYEKL. V lost 0 bases and J 6 bases, leaving 6 bases between the germline ends. The CDR3: CASSQDDGQPQHF. The CDR3 nucleotides read TGCGCCAGCAGCCAAGATGATGGTCAGCCCCAGCATTTT.

CDR3 amino acids: CASSLASTAQETQYF. For the CDR3, the DNA is TGTGCCAGCAGCTTAGCATCGACAGCCCAAGAGACCCAGTACTTC. The rearrangement links TRBV11-2 to TRBJ2-5; the D gene is possibly TRBD1 (5 bases). The V gene's germline CDR1 is SGHAT and CDR2 FQNNGV. Trimming took off 1 base at V and 1 base at J, with 10 bases between the two ends. This CDR3 comprises 15 residues.

In this sample, this clonotype turned up a few times. The V and J genes are TRBV7-9 and TRBJ1-1; no firm D call. The CDR3 is 12 amino acids. Germline values: CDR1 SEHNR, CDR2 FQNEAQ (reference sequence). Trimming removed 6 bases at V and 8 bases at J, with 13 bases between. CDR3 nucleotides: TGTGCCAGCAGTCCAATTGACGGGGAAGCTTTCTTT. It specifies CASSPIDGEAFF.

The chain employs TRBV7-2 and TRBJ2-1; 7 positions agree with TRBD2. The length of the CDR3 is 16 residues. Trimming cost V 6 bases and J 0 bases; bases outside gene matches: 8. CDR1 and CDR2 (germline): SGHTA, FQGNSA. CDR3 sequence reads: CASRSARGSSYNEQFF. In nucleotides, the CDR3 is TGTGCCAGCAGATCGGCGCGCGGGAGCTCCTACAATGAGCAGTTCTTC.